The present TCR beta chain was sequenced within a study of blood T cell repertoires in COVID-19. V was pared by 10 bases and J by 3 bases, with 8 bases of the junction left unmatched. CDR1 and CDR2 (germline): MDHEN, SYDVKM. This CDR3 contains 13 residues. Using immunoSEQ multiplex PCR, the repertoire was profiled, and TCRdb retains in-frame clones only, with some absent. The data contain several thousand clones, roughly 80% of them seen just once; the ten biggest clones take up over 7%. This TCR was sampled from a man between 65 and 85 years old with active COVID-19. The V and J genes are TRBV28 and TRBJ2-7, with TRBD1 identical over 8 bases. Sequenced input: peripheral blood. The CDR3 reads CAIQDRVGYEQYF. The CDR3 DNA is TGTGCCATACAGGACAGGGTTGGCTACGAGCAGTACTTC. The full variable domain, in which reference TRBV28 and TRBJ2-7 provide the parts outside the CDR3, is DVKVTQSSRYLVKRTGEKVFLECVQDMDHENMFWYRQDPGLGLRLIYFSYDVKMKEKGDIPEGYSVSREKKERFSLILESASTNQTSMYLCAIQDRVGYEQYFGPGTRLTVT.